The clone carrying this T cell receptor beta chain was detected only once. Its target is not known. Patients were newly diagnosed with stage II-IVA oral cavity squamous cell carcinoma without prior systemic or radiation treatment. The patients had HPV-negative, locally advanced oral cavity squamous cell carcinoma. The CDR3 has 14 residues. The V segment lost 3 bases and the J segment 5 bases; nucleotides outside the gene matches: 4. The germline gives CDR1 KGHSH, CDR2 LQKENI. This entry comes from a study of neoadjuvant anti-PD-1 for oral cavity cancer. Study-level points and caveats: Pretreatment Treg/Th17 ratio correlated inversely with post-treatment tumor clonality.

Most PBMC samples had 480 ng input DNA in six replicates. Libraries were prepared by immunoSEQ multiplex PCR; TCRdb keeps only in-frame clonotypes and omits some of them. The sample carries some 16,000 clones, under 70% recorded once. This clonotype was obtained from a person aged 35 to 85 with oral cavity squamous cell carcinoma. The J gene is TRBJ2-7, the V gene TRBV18, with 10 bases matching TRBD1. The material was PBMCs, obtained before nivolumab (anti-PD-1) treatment. The CDR3 DNA reads as TGTGCCAGCTCACCGGGACAGGGGACCCACGAGCAGTACTTC. Protein sequence: CASSPGQGTHEQYF.